Listed below are T cell receptor beta chains from one sample, sequenced in a study of blood T cells in healthy people across ages. In TCRdb, the 5' RACE reads were re-called with MiXCR into one record per CDR3 protein. The repertoire has 1.4 million or so distinct CDR3 sequences, around 40% of them found once; the top ten carry less than 5%. The sample was blood. These receptors originate from a woman between 18 and 30 years old in good health. Each CDR3 is given with its conserved first and last residue. A D gene is named only where the DNA matches it firmly. The size entry is marked missing in some rows and otherwise reads once, few, many or a size class.

j_gene: TRBJ2-3; abundance: NA; v_gene: TRBV2; d_gene: NA; CDR3aa: CASSDLGTDTQYF; CDR3nt: TGTGCCAGCAGTGATTTAGGCACAGATACGCAGTATTTT
j_gene: TRBJ1-1; abundance: NA; v_gene: TRBV5-1; d_gene: NA; CDR3aa: CASSHNSNEAFF; CDR3nt: TGCGCCAGCAGCCACAACTCGAATGAAGCTTTCTTT
j_gene: TRBJ1-1; abundance: once; v_gene: TRBV7-9; d_gene: TRBD1; CDR3aa: CASSPAQGAYTEAFF; CDR3nt: TGTGCCAGCAGCCCAGCCCAGGGGGCGTACACTGAAGCTTTCTTT
j_gene: TRBJ2-6; abundance: few; v_gene: TRBV7-6; d_gene: NA; CDR3aa: CASSLEVLQSGANVLTF; CDR3nt: TGTGCCAGCAGCTTAGAGGTGCTACAATCTGGGGCCAACGTCCTGACTTTC
j_gene: TRBJ2-1; abundance: few; v_gene: TRBV24-1; d_gene: NA; CDR3aa: CATSSTGGSSGYNEQFF; CDR3nt: TGTGCCACCAGTTCTACAGGGGGTTCTAGCGGGTACAATGAGCAGTTCTTC
j_gene: TRBJ2-1; abundance: few; v_gene: TRBV7-2; d_gene: TRBD2; CDR3aa: CASSLGPGLAGGRTYNEQFF; CDR3nt: TGTGCCAGCAGCTTAGGGCCGGGACTAGCGGGAGGAAGGACCTACAATGAGCAGTTCTTC
j_gene: TRBJ2-7; abundance: NA; v_gene: TRBV7-2; d_gene: NA; CDR3aa: CASSSASGSPYEQYF; CDR3nt: TGTGCCAGCAGTTCCGCCTCAGGGTCTCCCTACGAGCAGTACTTC
j_gene: TRBJ2-2; abundance: once; v_gene: TRBV28; d_gene: NA; CDR3aa: CASSWRLSNTGELFF; CDR3nt: TGTGCCAGCAGTTGGAGGCTATCGAACACCGGGGAGCTGTTTTTT
j_gene: TRBJ2-5; abundance: NA; v_gene: TRBV19; d_gene: NA; CDR3aa: CATTQTGMGETQYF; CDR3nt: TGTGCCACCACCCAAACAGGGATGGGAGAGACCCAGTACTTC
j_gene: TRBJ1-5; abundance: NA; v_gene: TRBV28; d_gene: NA; CDR3aa: CASSETANQPQHF; CDR3nt: TGTGCCAGCAGCGAGACAGCGAATCAGCCCCAGCATTTT
j_gene: TRBJ2-7; abundance: few; v_gene: TRBV12-3/TRBV12-4; d_gene: NA; CDR3aa: CASSDPIGQGYEQYF; CDR3nt: TGTGCCAGCAGTGATCCTATCGGGCAGGGCTACGAGCAGTACTTC
j_gene: TRBJ2-7; abundance: NA; v_gene: TRBV20-1; d_gene: NA; CDR3aa: CSARDRPYNEQYF; CDR3nt: TGCAGTGCTAGAGACAGACCATACAATGAGCAGTACTTC
j_gene: TRBJ2-1; abundance: few; v_gene: TRBV18; d_gene: NA; CDR3aa: CASSPGVYSYNEQFF; CDR3nt: TGTGCCAGCTCACCAGGGGTGTACTCCTACAATGAGCAGTTCTTC
j_gene: TRBJ2-7; abundance: few; v_gene: TRBV18; d_gene: NA; CDR3aa: CASSPLATKPSYEQYF; CDR3nt: TGTGCCAGCTCACCACTTGCGACAAAACCTTCCTACGAGCAGTACTTC
j_gene: TRBJ2-7; abundance: NA; v_gene: TRBV7-3; d_gene: TRBD2; CDR3aa: CASSFGGGGNEQYF; CDR3nt: TGTGCCAGCAGCTTCGGCGGGGGGGGCAATGAGCAGTACTTC
j_gene: TRBJ1-2; abundance: NA; v_gene: TRBV2; d_gene: NA; CDR3aa: CASSELRGNYGYTF; CDR3nt: TGTGCCAGCAGTGAACTCCGGGGGAACTATGGCTACACCTTC
j_gene: TRBJ2-1; abundance: once; v_gene: TRBV24-1; d_gene: TRBD2; CDR3aa: CATGLAGQETQFF; CDR3nt: TGTGCCACCGGACTAGCGGGCCAAGAGACCCAGTTCTTC
j_gene: TRBJ1-2; abundance: few; v_gene: TRBV9; d_gene: NA; CDR3aa: CASSEPFYGYTF; CDR3nt: TGTGCCAGCAGCGAACCATTCTATGGCTACACCTTC
j_gene: TRBJ2-7; abundance: NA; v_gene: TRBV15; d_gene: TRBD1; CDR3aa: CATSRDSSDRTGSYEQYF; CDR3nt: TGTGCCACCAGCAGAGACTCAAGTGACCGGACAGGGTCCTACGAGCAGTACTTC
j_gene: TRBJ2-1; abundance: NA; v_gene: TRBV4-2; d_gene: TRBD2; CDR3aa: CASSQGGGGSGRAIDEQFF; CDR3nt: TGTGCCAGCAGCCAAGGCGGGGGTGGTAGCGGGAGGGCCATTGATGAGCAGTTCTTC
j_gene: TRBJ1-1; abundance: NA; v_gene: TRBV6-1; d_gene: NA; CDR3aa: CASSEAGVQGTEAFF; CDR3nt: TGTGCCAGCAGTGAAGCCGGAGTTCAGGGCACTGAAGCTTTCTTT
j_gene: TRBJ2-7; abundance: many; v_gene: TRBV5-1; d_gene: TRBD1; CDR3aa: CASTLDRVGGEQYF; CDR3nt: TGCGCCAGCACCCTTGACAGGGTCGGAGGCGAGCAGTACTTC
j_gene: TRBJ2-3; abundance: few; v_gene: TRBV20-1; d_gene: NA; CDR3aa: CSARVVSEGTDTQYF; CDR3nt: TGCAGTGCTAGAGTGGTTAGCGAGGGGACAGATACGCAGTATTTT
j_gene: TRBJ2-3; abundance: NA; v_gene: TRBV29-1; d_gene: NA; CDR3aa: CSVVRVSDTQYF; CDR3nt: TGCAGCGTTGTGAGGGTGTCAGATACGCAGTATTTT
j_gene: TRBJ1-2; abundance: once; v_gene: TRBV12-3/TRBV12-4; d_gene: NA; CDR3aa: CASGLRGGYTF; CDR3nt: TGTGCCAGCGGTTTGCGAGGGGGCTACACCTTC
j_gene: TRBJ2-5; abundance: NA; v_gene: TRBV29-1; d_gene: NA; CDR3aa: CSVVPQGKETQYF; CDR3nt: TGCAGCGTTGTCCCCCAGGGGAAAGAGACCCAGTACTTC
j_gene: TRBJ2-3; abundance: NA; v_gene: TRBV24-1; d_gene: TRBD2; CDR3aa: CATSASGPLTDTQYF; CDR3nt: TGTGCCACCAGTGCTAGCGGCCCCCTCACAGATACGCAGTATTTT
j_gene: TRBJ2-7; abundance: NA; v_gene: TRBV29-1; d_gene: TRBD2; CDR3aa: CSVVGAGGPYNEQYF; CDR3nt: TGCAGCGTTGTCGGGGCGGGGGGCCCCTACAATGAGCAGTACTTC
j_gene: TRBJ2-1; abundance: few; v_gene: TRBV9; d_gene: NA; CDR3aa: CASSANSGVNEQFF; CDR3nt: TGTGCCAGCAGCGCCAACTCGGGAGTCAATGAGCAGTTCTTC
j_gene: TRBJ2-7; abundance: NA; v_gene: TRBV4-1; d_gene: TRBD2; CDR3aa: CASSLSLAGPSYEQYF; CDR3nt: TGCGCCAGCAGCCTCTCACTAGCGGGTCCTTCCTACGAGCAGTACTTC
j_gene: TRBJ2-3; abundance: many; v_gene: TRBV7-3; d_gene: TRBD1; CDR3aa: CASSLTGQGADTQYF; CDR3nt: TGTGCCAGCAGCTTAACGGGACAGGGGGCAGATACGCAGTATTTT
j_gene: TRBJ1-1; abundance: NA; v_gene: TRBV7-3; d_gene: NA; CDR3aa: CASSFTDSTEAFF; CDR3nt: TGTGCCAGCAGCTTCACTGACAGCACTGAAGCTTTCTTT
j_gene: TRBJ1-2; abundance: NA; v_gene: TRBV5-5; d_gene: NA; CDR3aa: CASSPRTVLGSYGYTF; CDR3nt: TGTGCCAGCAGCCCCAGGACGGTATTGGGGAGCTATGGCTACACCTTC
j_gene: TRBJ1-5; abundance: few; v_gene: TRBV4-1; d_gene: NA; CDR3aa: CASSQGETARQPQHF; CDR3nt: TGCGCCAGCAGCCAAGGCGAGACTGCGCGTCAGCCCCAGCATTTT
j_gene: TRBJ1-1; abundance: NA; v_gene: TRBV20-1; d_gene: TRBD1; CDR3aa: CSARAGTGDTEAFF; CDR3nt: TGCAGTGCTAGAGCCGGGACAGGGGACACTGAAGCTTTCTTT
j_gene: TRBJ1-6; abundance: NA; v_gene: TRBV20-1; d_gene: NA; CDR3aa: CSAPGTGGINSPLHF; CDR3nt: TGCAGTGCCCCGGGTACGGGAGGGATCAATTCACCCCTCCACTTT
j_gene: TRBJ1-2; abundance: NA; v_gene: TRBV28; d_gene: NA; CDR3aa: CASSSREAGTF; CDR3nt: TGTGCCAGCAGTTCCAGGGAAGCCGGCACCTTC
j_gene: TRBJ2-7; abundance: few; v_gene: TRBV4-3; d_gene: TRBD2; CDR3aa: CASSQNPSGASYEQYF; CDR3nt: TGCGCCAGCAGCCAAAACCCTAGCGGGGCCTCCTACGAGCAGTACTTC
j_gene: TRBJ1-2; abundance: NA; v_gene: TRBV6-1; d_gene: NA; CDR3aa: CASLTGRDGYTF; CDR3nt: TGTGCCAGCCTCACAGGGAGGGATGGCTACACCTTC
j_gene: TRBJ1-4; abundance: NA; v_gene: TRBV4-1; d_gene: NA; CDR3aa: CASSRLGVRANEKLFF; CDR3nt: TGCGCCAGCAGCCGCCTCGGTGTCCGTGCTAATGAAAAACTGTTTTTT
j_gene: TRBJ2-7; abundance: few; v_gene: TRBV11-2; d_gene: TRBD2; CDR3aa: CASSEAPFSGALGAYEQYF; CDR3nt: TGTGCCAGCAGCGAGGCGCCGTTTAGCGGGGCATTGGGGGCCTACGAGCAGTACTTC